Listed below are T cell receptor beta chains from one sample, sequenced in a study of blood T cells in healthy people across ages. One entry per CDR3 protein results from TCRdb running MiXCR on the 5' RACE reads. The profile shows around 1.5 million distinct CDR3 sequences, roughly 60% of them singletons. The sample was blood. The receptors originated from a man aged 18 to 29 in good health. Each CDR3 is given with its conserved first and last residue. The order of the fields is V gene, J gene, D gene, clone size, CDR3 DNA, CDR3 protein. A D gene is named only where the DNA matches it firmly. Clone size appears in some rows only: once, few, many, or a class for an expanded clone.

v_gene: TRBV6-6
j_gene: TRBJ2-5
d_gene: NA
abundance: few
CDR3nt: TGTGCCAGCAGGCTCGGCCCGGTAGAGACCCAGTACTTC
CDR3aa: CASRLGPVETQYF

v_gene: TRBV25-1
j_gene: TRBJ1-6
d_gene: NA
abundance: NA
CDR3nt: TGTGCCAGCAGTGAATCCTCAGGACAAAATTCACCCCTCCACTTT
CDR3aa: CASSESSGQNSPLHF

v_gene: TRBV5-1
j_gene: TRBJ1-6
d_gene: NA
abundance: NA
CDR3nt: TGCGCCAGCAGCTTGGATGGCCCAGGCGCATCACCCCTCCACTTT
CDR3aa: CASSLDGPGASPLHF

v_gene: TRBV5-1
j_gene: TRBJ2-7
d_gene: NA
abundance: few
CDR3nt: TGCGCCAGCAGCAAGGGACACGGGCAGACCTACGAGCAGTACTTC
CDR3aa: CASSKGHGQTYEQYF

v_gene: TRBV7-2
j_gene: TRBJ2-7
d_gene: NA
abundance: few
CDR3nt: TGTGCCAGCAGAGGGGCTGAGGTTTACGAGCAGTACTTC
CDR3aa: CASRGAEVYEQYF

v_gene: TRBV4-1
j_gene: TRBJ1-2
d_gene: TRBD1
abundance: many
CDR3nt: TGCGCCAGCAGAGAAAGGGGACAGACTAACTATGGCTACACCTTC
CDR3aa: CASRERGQTNYGYTF

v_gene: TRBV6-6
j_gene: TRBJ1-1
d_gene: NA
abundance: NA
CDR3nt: TGTGCCAGCAGACACCCGGGGGATACTGAAGCTTTCTTT
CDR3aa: CASRHPGDTEAFF

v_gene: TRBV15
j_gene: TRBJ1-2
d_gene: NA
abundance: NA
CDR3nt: TGTGCCACCAGCGGAGACCACAGGTCGGAATACTATGGCTACACCTTC
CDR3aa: CATSGDHRSEYYGYTF

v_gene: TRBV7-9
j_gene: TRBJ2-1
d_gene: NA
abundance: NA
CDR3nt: TGTGCCAGCAGCGCAGCCACCCGGGATTCCCTTAGGAATGAGCAGTTCTTC
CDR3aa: CASSAATRDSLRNEQFF

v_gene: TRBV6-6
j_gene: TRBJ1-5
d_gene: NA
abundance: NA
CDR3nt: TGTGCCAGCAGGCCCTCAGGGATTCAGCCCCAGCATTTT
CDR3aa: CASRPSGIQPQHF

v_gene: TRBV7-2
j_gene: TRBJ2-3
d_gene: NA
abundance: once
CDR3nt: TGTGCCAGCAGCGCCCCATCTATAAAGGATACGCAGTATTTT
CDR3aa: CASSAPSIKDTQYF

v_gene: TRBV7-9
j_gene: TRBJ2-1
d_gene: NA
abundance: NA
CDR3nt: TGTGCCAGCAGCTCGACCGACGGGTTCCAGCCCTACAATGAGCAGTTCTTC
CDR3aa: CASSSTDGFQPYNEQFF

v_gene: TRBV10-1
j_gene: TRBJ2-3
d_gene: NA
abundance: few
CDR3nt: TGCGCCAGCAGTGAGTCTAGCATGGATACGCAGTATTTT
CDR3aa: CASSESSMDTQYF

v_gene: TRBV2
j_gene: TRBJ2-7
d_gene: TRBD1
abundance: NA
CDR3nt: TGTGCCAGCAGCGTCTCCCGGGACAGCTCCTACGAGCAGTACTTC
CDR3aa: CASSVSRDSSYEQYF